The 15 T cell receptor beta chains listed next were all sequenced from one sample in a study of CD8 T cells in ankylosing spondylitis. TCRdb reprocessed the 5' RACE reads via MiXCR and lists one record per CDR3 protein. The table includes over 450,000 distinct CDR3 sequences, roughly 12% detected once. The antigens for these receptors are not known. Whole-study findings and limits: A TCR beta motif of 8 or 9 highly homologous variants appeared characteristic of ankylosing spondylitis blood.

The sequenced sample was blood, either unsorted or a sorted T cell fraction (not recorded which). All receptors derive from a male donor with ankylosing spondylitis.

V is TRBV19 and J is TRBJ2-1, with 7 bases lining up with TRBD2. Germline CDR1 reads LNHDA; CDR2 reads SQIVND (reference sequence). The CDR3 contains 15 residues. The junction had 11 bases not matched to a gene; V was cut back by 3 bases and J by 9 bases. The CDR3 loop is CASSIWSSGIGEQFF. CDR3 sequence (DNA): TGTGCCAGTAGTATCTGGTCTAGCGGAATTGGTGAGCAGTTCTTC.

This clonotype was counted a single time. The V and J genes are TRBV11-3 and TRBJ2-3, with 10 bases matching TRBD2. After removal of 5 bases from V and 1 base from J, the junction contained 6 bases not matched to a gene. The germline gives CDR1 SGHNT, CDR2 YENEEA. This CDR3 is 16 amino acids long. The CDR3 region has the DNA TGTGCCAGCAGCCCAGAGGGGACTAGCGGCACAGATACGCAGTATTTT. Translated: CASSPEGTSGTDTQYF. The full variable domain, its missing parts supplied by reference TRBV11-3 and TRBJ2-3, is EAGVVQSPRYKIIEKKQPVAFWCNPISGHNTLYWYLQNLGQGPELLIRYENEEAVDDSQLPKDRFSAERLKGVDSTLKIQPAELGDSAVYLCASSPEGTSGTDTQYFGPGTRLTVL.

This clonotype has a handful of counts. This chain links TRBV4-2 with TRBJ2-1; D is unclear. V dropped 0 bases and J dropped 2 bases, with 14 bases sitting between them. The CDR3 is 17 amino acids. CDR1 LGHNA and CDR2 YNFKEQ come from the germline V gene. CDR3 sequence (DNA): TGTGCCAGCAGCCAAGAAGCACCCCCGTCGCCCTACAATGAGCAGTTCTTC. Amino acid sequence: CASSQEAPPSPYNEQFF.

This clonotype has more than one count but fewer than ten. V gene TRBV20-1 combines with J gene TRBJ2-3; 7 positions agree with TRBD2. V trimming: 7 bases; J trimming: 1 base; junction bases outside the gene matches: 11. CDR3 length equals 15 residues. Germline V CDR1 and CDR2: DFQATT, SNEGSKA (reference sequence). For the CDR3, the DNA is TGCAGTGGAACGGCCGGGAGCGGGGGCACAGATACGCAGTATTTT. Its protein is CSGTAGSGGTDTQYF.

This clonotype has just a few counts. The V and J genes are TRBV29-1 and TRBJ1-2; possible D gene TRBD1, 6 bases. Germline-derived CDR1 and CDR2 are SQVTM and ANQGSEA. This CDR3 has 11 residues. V was cut by 7 bases and J by 6 bases, with 12 bases left in between. The CDR3 loop reads CSERGADGYTF. In nucleotides, the CDR3 is TGCAGCGAAAGGGGGGCGGATGGCTACACCTTC.

This clonotype was seen repeatedly, ten times or more. This chain joins TRBV20-1 and TRBJ2-7, with D perhaps given as TRBD1 or TRBD2 (6 bases each). The CDR3 spans 13 residues. Germline values: CDR1 DFQATT, CDR2 SNEGSKA (reference sequence). Between the trimmed V and J ends, which lost 3 bases and 2 bases, there was a span of 11 bases. The CDR3 DNA reads as TGCAGTGCTAGTTGGGGGGCCCCCTACGAGCAGTACTTC. It translates to CSASWGAPYEQYF.

The rearrangement joins TRBV15 to TRBJ1-2, with D unclear. There are 14 residues in the CDR3. Germline V CDR1 and CDR2: LNHNV, YYDKDF (reference sequence). Trimming shortened V by 0 bases and J by 4 bases, and 9 bases separated the two germline ends. The CDR3 DNA sequence: TGTGCCACCAGCAGAGACCAACGCGGCTATGGCTACACCTTC. It codes for CATSRDQRGYGYTF.

This clonotype appeared a few times. The J gene is TRBJ2-5, the V gene TRBV20-1; TRBD1 is a possible D gene (5 bases). The CDR3 totals 12 residues. Germline V lookup: CDR1 DFQATT, CDR2 SNEGSKA (reference sequence). Between the trimmed V and J ends, which lost 5 bases and 5 bases, there was a span of 12 bases. The CDR3 protein is CSAARGRETQYF. The DNA for the CDR3 is TGCAGTGCTGCAAGGGGAAGGGAGACCCAGTACTTC.

This chain uses TRBV9 with TRBJ1-4; 9 positions match TRBD1. The germline gives CDR1 SGDLS, CDR2 YYNGEE. The CDR3 contains 16 residues. The J segment lost 9 bases and the V segment lost 0 bases, leaving 9 bases of the junction unmatched. The CDR3 coding sequence is TGTGCCAGCAGCGTAGTACCGGGACAGGGTCGTAAAAAACTGTTTTTT. Protein sequence: CASSVVPGQGRKKLFF. The variable domain in full, completed from reference TRBV9 and TRBJ1-4, reads DSGVTQTPKHLITATGQRVTLRCSPRSGDLSVYWYQQSLDQGLQFLIQYYNGEERAKGNILERFSAQQFPDLHSELNLSSLELGDSALYFCASSVVPGQGRKKLFFGSGTQLSVL.

This clonotype has a handful of counts. This sequence joins TRBV27 and TRBJ2-5, with a tentative D call TRBD1 (5 bases). Per the germline V gene, CDR1 is MNHEY and CDR2 is SMNVEV (reference sequence). The CDR3 has 15 amino acids. V shed 5 bases and J shed 5 bases, with 18 bases lying between them. CDR3 DNA sequence: TGTGCCAGCAGTCCCAGGGTCTGGGTGAGCGAGACCCAGTACTTC. The encoded protein is CASSPRVWVSETQYF.

V usage is TRBV7-2 and J usage is TRBJ2-2; possibly TRBD1 or TRBD2 for D (5 bases each). Germline CDR1 reads SGHTA; CDR2 reads FQGNSA. The length of the CDR3 is 17 residues. Trimming took 4 bases from V and 1 from J, leaving 16 bases between them. The CDR3 region is CASSSLLGAGNTGELFF. The CDR3 nucleotides read TGTGCCAGCAGCTCCCTCCTAGGGGCGGGGAACACCGGGGAGCTGTTTTTT.

The chain carries TRBV5-1 and TRBJ2-2, with 11 bases matching TRBD1. This CDR3 contains 15 residues. Germline trimming cut 3 bases from V and 9 bases from J; bases unmatched to any gene: 7. Germline lookup yields CDR1 SGHRS and CDR2 YFSETQ. The CDR3 is CASSWGTGGDRELFF. CDR3 DNA sequence: TGCGCCAGCAGCTGGGGGACAGGGGGAGATCGGGAGCTGTTTTTT.

The CDR3 region is CASSLSGDSSYEQYF. In nucleotides, the CDR3 is TGTGCCAGCAGTTTATCAGGCGACAGCTCCTACGAGCAGTACTTC. The chain carries TRBV27 and TRBJ2-7, with D possibly TRBD1 on 5 matching bases. Looked up from germline, CDR1 is MNHEY and CDR2 is SMNVEV (reference sequence). There are 15 residues in the CDR3. V was cut by 0 bases and J by 0 bases, with 9 bases left in between.

The chain links TRBV25-1 to TRBJ2-2; 10 nucleotides agree with TRBD2. The CDR3 sequence is 15 residues long. V shed 8 bases and J 5 bases; nucleotides not matched to a gene: 8. Per the germline V gene, CDR1 is MGHDK and CDR2 is SYGVNS. The CDR3 is CASGSGTSVTGELFF. In DNA, the CDR3 is TGTGCCAGCGGTTCCGGGACTAGCGTGACCGGGGAGCTGTTTTTT.

This clonotype was seen more than once but under ten times. The chain has TRBV20-1 and TRBJ2-1, with TRBD1 as a possible D gene (6 bases). The germline gives CDR1 DFQATT, CDR2 SNEGSKA (reference sequence). Trimming shortened V by 0 bases and J by 16 bases, and 22 bases separated the two germline ends. CDR3 length equals 14 residues. The CDR3 nucleotides are TGCAGTGCTAGAGATGGGCGGCCCCCAGAAGGGGGATTCTTC. Its protein product is CSARDGRPPEGGFF.